The sequence of this T cell receptor beta chain was determined in a study of OX40 agonist ivuxolimab in advanced cancers. At the level of the study: Of the patients, three showed partial responses, one with hepatocellular carcinoma and two with cutaneous melanoma. Study conclusions and caveats: Among T cells, CD8+ cells averaged more expanded clones than CD4+ cells.

This clone appeared a single time. Its antigen is as yet unknown. J gave up 7 bases and V 4 bases, and 3 bases lay outside the gene matches. There are 15 residues in the CDR3. Germline CDR1 MNHEY, CDR2 SMNVEV (reference sequence). Libraries were prepared by immunoSEQ multiplex PCR; TCRdb keeps only in-frame clonotypes and omits some of them. The sample records tens of thousands of clones, about 85% being singletons. The sequences come from CD4+ or CD8+ T cells sorted from blood, collected in a trial of the OX40 agonist ivuxolimab. The chain has TRBV27 and TRBJ2-1; the match to TRBD2 covers 14 bases. The clonotype was recovered from an adult with an advanced solid tumor such as melanoma, head and neck, liver or kidney cancer. In DNA, the CDR3 is TGTGCCAGCAGTTCCGGGACTAGCGGGAGTAATGAGCAGTTCTTC. Its translation is CASSSGTSGSNEQFF.